This T cell receptor (beta chain) derives from a study of blood T cell repertoires in COVID-19. Study as a whole: Acute-phase and convalescent COVID-19 samples originated in the United States, Italy and Spain. Nucleic acid was either cDNA or gDNA, and it came from T cells, B-cell-depleted T cells, or PBMCs.

Per the authors' pipeline: Estimated nucleated cell counts came from reference gene primer amplification. Clones were read by immunoSEQ multiplex PCR, and TCRdb kept only the in-frame ones, dropping some. Clonal size and the V and J genes are those of that table, whereas D and trimming came from the DNA. Among some 140,000 clones, around 90% were seen once, and the ten largest hold over 0.45%. The CDR3 runs 16 residues. Germline V gives CDR1 SGHTA, CDR2 FQGTGA. V was cut by 2 bases and J by 0 bases, with 12 bases left in between. The genes are TRBV7-3 and TRBJ2-3; D is unclear. Source material: peripheral blood. The receptor comes from a man in his fifties with acute or convalescent COVID-19. CDR3 DNA: TGTGCCAGCAGCTTAGCCGGGTCCACTAGCACAGATACGCAGTATTTT. This gives the protein CASSLAGSTSTDTQYF.